This T cell receptor (beta chain) emerged from a study of cytomegalovirus exposure and HLA in healthy donors (dated 2017 in TCRdb). About the study as a whole: In an earlier analysis of fewer than 750 of the donors, under 300 Gb of sequence data and some 120 million unique TCR beta sequences from 150 million to 200 million T cells were reported. The study aimed to test whether signatures of past pathogen exposure could be identified by cataloging public T cell receptors. An early release that covered approximately 600 HLA-typed donors contained approximately 300 gigabases of sequencing data and 70 million to 100 million unique TCR sequences. The number of typed donors differed by locus: about 620-640 for A, B, C, DRB1 and DQB1; some 500 for DQA1; 606 for DPA1; and some 450 for DPB1. To decide whether each TCR beta V gene segment behaved as functional or pseudogenic, an earlier analysis of over 500 of the donors relied on high-throughput TCR beta sequencing. A later analysis re-analyzed previously published TCR beta repertoires from 666 donors and added high-resolution HLA genotyping to study TCR occurrence patterns. The study used immunosequencing to profile the T cell repertoires of some 600 subjects and linked those repertoires to cytomegalovirus serostatus. Rather than drawing on any new phenotypic data, the later analysis identified candidate immune exposures from TCR beta sequences and the way those sequences occurred across donors. A later genetic analysis used genome-wide SNP genotypes for about three fifths of the 666 donors, treating that subset as a discovery cohort. Alongside the repertoire data, information on donor age, sex, ethnicity and CMV serostatus was compiled. A handful of DR-DQ haplotypes were handled as single units for association and clustering because linkage in the cohort was strong. High-throughput TCR immunosequencing, statistical association of individual TCRs with disease status, and machine learning were combined to predict cytomegalovirus infection status. Among 300 to 450 genotyped donors of the cohort, an average of about 240,000 unique TCR beta nucleotide sequences were sequenced per donor, around 18% of them non-productive. HLA typing covered class I and class II loci at four-digit resolution. Along with the approximately 650-subject first cohort, a separate validation cohort of more than 90 different subjects was used. Every discovery cohort repertoire had been produced on one sequencing platform. Of the 350 to 450 genotyped donors, roughly 80% fell in the genetic ancestry cluster associated with self-reported Caucasian donors. Overall study outcomes, separate from this receptor: V-gene and J-gene trimming of TCR beta chains was associated with a missense DCLRE1C variant in a later genetic analysis, and the association was replicated in an independent cohort. According to a later analysis, parvovirus B19, influenza, CMV and Epstein-Barr virus appeared linked to several top co-occurrence clusters. At a false discovery rate of 0.05, a later analysis linked some 18,000 TCR beta sequences to specific HLA alleles. The only immune exposure information available for the cohort was CMV serostatus. Sequencing depth was assumed to be roughly uniform across donors in the presence/absence analyses, though that assumption may not hold. In a later analysis, most CMV-associated TCR beta chains were found to appear HLA-restricted, with HLA associations seemingly driven largely by CMV exposure. The authors suggested that the approach could potentially be generalized to other disease states and immunological phenotypes. In vitro tests confirmed that a few of the cytomegalovirus-associated TCR beta chains recognize cytomegalovirus antigens. While some public TCRs were present in many individuals, most TCR sequences turned up only very rarely across donors. In an earlier analysis of around 600 of the donors, most TCR beta V segments appeared in productive rearrangements about 87% or about 30% of the time, broadly matching IMGT annotations. A further reported finding was that TCR beta sequences accurately predicted the HLA-A and HLA-B alleles for most subjects in the first cohort. A cluster of highly shared sequence variants was judged likely to represent a technical artifact of the sequencing pipeline. According to a later genetic analysis, donors in an Asian-associated ancestry cluster had fewer N-insertions in productive TCRs than the approximately 690-donor mean. Because HLA typing was unavailable for some donors at each locus, only the typed subset was used in association tests. In this cohort, only TCR beta chains were sequenced, and detectable features were limited by the absence of alpha or paired-chain data. Linkage disequilibrium might explain the correlated functional status among segregating V segments, but an unknown experimental factor could not be ruled out. Because counts were too low, about 15 rarely observed V segments, including chromosome 9 orphons, were left out of the earlier analysis of 587 of the donors. Some IMGT-functional V segments, including TRBV6-2 and TRBV6-3, could not be distinguished by the 87-base-pair reads and were therefore excluded. Assigning TCR associations to individual alleles was difficult when HLA alleles, especially DR and DQ, strongly co-occurred. According to a later analysis, TCR association rates differed among HLA loci, with DRB1 alleles showing the most associated TCRs and HLA-C alleles showing the fewest. The study listed over 150 TCR beta chains as associated with cytomegalovirus. In a later analysis, HLA-associated TCR beta chains showed more clonal expansion and lower generation probabilities than non-associated chains that were equally common. Cytomegalovirus status was reported to be diagnosed by the classifier with high specificity and sensitivity in both the original and validation cohorts.

From cysteine to phenylalanine, the CDR3 is 12 amino acids long. Of all the DNA, just the CDR3 is kept, 36 bases in frame from base 1. The junction shows trimming of 4 bases on V and 7 bases on J, plus 11 bases between the germline ends. According to the germline V gene, CDR1 reads SGDLS and CDR2 reads YYNGEE. Receptor amplification or capture employed the immunoSEQ multiplex PCR assay. A mixture of 60 forward primers for TCR Vbeta segments and 13 reverse primers for TCR Jbeta segments was used in the multiplex PCR. A multiplex PCR assay on genomic DNA amplified the CDR3 region of rearranged TCR beta genes. Amplified TCR beta libraries were sequenced as 87-base-pair reads on the Illumina HiSeq System. The study's processing was this. A later analysis counted about 80 million unique TCR beta chains across the approximately 700 repertoires, and 9 million to 14 million of these chains were shared by at least two donors. Raw reads were error-corrected and collapsed into unique sequences by a nearest-neighbor algorithm in which closely related sequences were merged to remove PCR and sequencing errors. To assign V, D and J gene segments, CDR3 sequences were aligned to IMGT reference sequences. For a sequence to be retained, a match of at least six nucleotides was required to both a V gene segment and a J gene segment. Rearrangements were classified as productive when the CDR3 lacked stop codons and remained in frame with V and J, and all other rearrangements were classified as non-productive. CDR3 was defined by IMGT convention, running from the second conserved V-encoded cysteine to the conserved J-encoded phenylalanine. Sequences without an unambiguous match to a single V gene segment were excluded from the earlier analysis of about 640 of the donors. In an earlier analysis of a few hundred of the donors, a V segment was called functional when productive rearrangements were above 56.7%, and segregating when the standard deviation between donors exceeded 5%. To diagnose cytomegalovirus status from the catalog of TCR beta chain sequences, a statistical classification framework was built. V and J gene assignment, in a later analysis, came from comparing TCR nucleotide sequences with IMGT/GENE-DB human TR gene sequences. The TCRdist pipeline was used in a later analysis to assign CDR3 sequences and most-parsimonious VDJ recombination scenarios. In a later analysis, each TCR beta chain was defined by its CDR3 amino acid sequence together with its V-gene family, and reads without a unique V-gene family were excluded. To address suspected cross-contamination and a sequencing artifact, a later analysis removed 592 highly shared, low-generation-probability nucleotide sequences. For each public chain, a later analysis derived a clonal expansion index from normalized ranks of inferred template counts within each repertoire. A later analysis computed generation probabilities with a VDJ recombination model fitted to out-of-frame rearrangements, and checked the results against IGoR. A later analysis scored TCR-TCR, TCR-HLA and TCR-CMV co-occurrence with hypergeometric tests, applying a repertoire-size bias correction to TCR pairs. False discovery rates were estimated in a later analysis by permuting HLA or CMV assignments 20 times. In a later analysis, co-occurring TCRs were grouped using DBSCAN, and TCRdist sequence similarity was added for clustering within HLA-allele-positive subsets. Repertoires with fewer than 30,000 or more than 120,000 public chains were left out of co-occurrence clustering, as were a handful of repertoires with anomalous nucleotide sharing. Sourced from immuneACCESS, this table was stored by TCRdb with only in-frame sequences that have V and J called. A share of the clones is absent; for the studies checked, an unresolved V gene accounts for under half, and the remainder has no known explanation. V, J and clone size derive from that table, while D and trimming were established from the DNA sequence. This sample holds 140,000 to 150,000 clones; around a tenth were observed only once. Together, the top ten hold approximately 1.8% of the sample.

On this clone: The specificity of this receptor is unknown. No much larger clonotype is one base removed from it; base qualities were not supplied.

In total, more than 500 healthy bone marrow donors made up the cohort. At the time of sampling, all cohort members were nominally healthy, though unrecorded immune exposures were likely present. The donor was CMV seronegative and belonged to the group of approximately 320 seronegative cohort members. Each donor provided a peripheral blood sample, and peripheral blood mononuclear cells were used for TCR beta sequencing. The Qiagen DNeasy Blood Extraction Kit was used to extract genomic DNA from the blood cell samples. The receptor comes from a male donor in good health and CMV-seronegative. Specimen: PBMCs. The chain is assembled from TRBV9 and TRBJ1-2, with the D gene uncertain. In nucleotides, the sequence is TGTGCCAGCAGCTCCCGCTACGGTGGCTACACCTTC. It translates to CASSSRYGGYTF.